The rows below give T cell receptor beta chains drawn from one sample of a study of blood T cells in healthy people across ages. TCRdb redid the calling of the 5' RACE reads with MiXCR, one entry per CDR3 protein. Of hundreds of thousands of distinct CDR3 sequences listed, 30% to 45% are singletons. The source material was blood. The receptors stem from a man between 18 and 29 years old in good health. CDR3s include the opening cysteine and the closing phenylalanine or tryptophan. Each record gives: V gene, J gene, D gene, clone size, CDR3 protein, CDR3 DNA. D genes are given only for firm matches. Size is stated for part of the rows, as once, few or many counts, or as a class when the clone is expanded.

v_call: TRBV12-3/TRBV12-4
j_call: TRBJ1-4
d_call: NA
clone_size: few
cdr3_aa: CASSFSEDGLEKLFF
cdr3_nt: TGTGCCAGCAGTTTCTCTGAAGACGGGTTGGAAAAACTGTTTTTT

v_call: TRBV7-2
j_call: TRBJ2-5
d_call: TRBD2
clone_size: NA
cdr3_aa: CASSLGVAGGGETQYF
cdr3_nt: TGTGCCAGCAGCTTAGGAGTAGCGGGGGGAGGAGAGACCCAGTACTTC

v_call: TRBV12-3/TRBV12-4
j_call: TRBJ1-2
d_call: TRBD1
clone_size: NA
cdr3_aa: CASSQRGQGTGGYTF
cdr3_nt: TGTGCCAGCAGCCAACGGGGACAGGGAACGGGCGGCTACACCTTC

v_call: TRBV2
j_call: TRBJ2-3
d_call: TRBD2
clone_size: many
cdr3_aa: CASRRSAGGPSTDTQYF
cdr3_nt: TGTGCCAGCAGGCGGTCAGCGGGGGGCCCCAGCACAGATACGCAGTATTTT

v_call: TRBV20-1
j_call: TRBJ1-5
d_call: NA
clone_size: NA
cdr3_aa: CSAREVGDNNQPQHF
cdr3_nt: TGCAGTGCTAGAGAGGTGGGGGATAACAATCAGCCCCAGCATTTT

v_call: TRBV25-1
j_call: TRBJ2-3
d_call: TRBD2
clone_size: few
cdr3_aa: CASSRIGTSGGPSDTQYF
cdr3_nt: TGTGCCAGCAGTAGAATAGGAACTAGCGGGGGCCCATCAGATACGCAGTATTTT

v_call: TRBV19
j_call: TRBJ2-1
d_call: TRBD2
clone_size: NA
cdr3_aa: CASSMIGTRQETQFF
cdr3_nt: TGTGCCAGTAGTATGATCGGGACTAGACAAGAGACCCAGTTCTTC

v_call: TRBV11-2
j_call: TRBJ1-6
d_call: NA
clone_size: NA
cdr3_aa: CASSSKVGIPNSPLHF
cdr3_nt: TGTGCCAGCAGCTCAAAAGTGGGGATTCCGAATTCACCCCTCCACTTT

v_call: TRBV4-3
j_call: TRBJ2-1
d_call: NA
clone_size: NA
cdr3_aa: CASSQGLGIYNEQFF
cdr3_nt: TGCGCCAGCAGCCAGGGGTTGGGGATCTACAATGAGCAGTTCTTC

v_call: TRBV15
j_call: TRBJ1-3
d_call: TRBD1
clone_size: NA
cdr3_aa: CATRPGQGESWGPNTIYF
cdr3_nt: TGTGCCACAAGACCGGGACAGGGGGAGTCTTGGGGGCCAAACACCATATATTTT

v_call: TRBV6-5
j_call: TRBJ1-5
d_call: NA
clone_size: NA
cdr3_aa: CASSYLLERRNQPQHF
cdr3_nt: TGTGCCAGCAGTTACCTACTAGAGAGAAGGAATCAGCCCCAGCATTTT

v_call: TRBV5-1
j_call: TRBJ2-5
d_call: NA
clone_size: NA
cdr3_aa: CASSLAALGLYNEQYF
cdr3_nt: TGCGCCAGCAGCTTGGCAGCACTTGGATTGTACAATGAGCAGTACTTC

v_call: TRBV20-1
j_call: TRBJ2-5
d_call: TRBD2
clone_size: few
cdr3_aa: CSATKRGPWETQYF
cdr3_nt: TGCAGTGCTACCAAGCGGGGGCCGTGGGAGACCCAGTACTTC

v_call: TRBV2
j_call: TRBJ2-7
d_call: TRBD1
clone_size: NA
cdr3_aa: CASSVEDRVVYEQYF
cdr3_nt: TGTGCCAGCAGTGTTGAGGACAGGGTTGTCTACGAGCAGTACTTC

v_call: TRBV10-3
j_call: TRBJ1-5
d_call: NA
clone_size: NA
cdr3_aa: CAISEGPNQPQHF
cdr3_nt: TGTGCCATCAGTGAGGGCCCAAATCAGCCCCAGCATTTT

v_call: TRBV7-2
j_call: TRBJ1-6
d_call: NA
clone_size: few
cdr3_aa: CASSLELGDSPLHF
cdr3_nt: TGTGCCAGCAGCTTAGAATTAGGGGATTCACCCCTCCACTTT

v_call: TRBV9
j_call: TRBJ1-4
d_call: NA
clone_size: NA
cdr3_aa: CASSLDRSSLLGLFF
cdr3_nt: TGTGCCAGCAGCCTTGACAGGTCCAGTCTCTTGGGACTGTTTTTT

v_call: TRBV7-8
j_call: TRBJ2-1
d_call: TRBD1
clone_size: few
cdr3_aa: CASSLRQGGSYNEQFF
cdr3_nt: TGTGCCAGCAGCTTGCGACAGGGGGGGTCTTACAATGAGCAGTTCTTC

v_call: TRBV20-1
j_call: TRBJ1-1
d_call: NA
clone_size: NA
cdr3_aa: CSARRQTNTEAFF
cdr3_nt: TGCAGTGCTAGGAGACAGACGAACACTGAAGCTTTCTTT

v_call: TRBV6-2/TRBV6-3
j_call: TRBJ2-1
d_call: NA
clone_size: few
cdr3_aa: CASVPGGLINEQFF
cdr3_nt: TGTGCCAGCGTACCCGGGGGCCTTATCAATGAGCAGTTCTTC

v_call: TRBV5-1
j_call: TRBJ2-3
d_call: NA
clone_size: NA
cdr3_aa: CASSPDSHTDTQYF
cdr3_nt: TGCGCCAGCAGCCCGGACAGTCACACAGATACGCAGTATTTT

v_call: TRBV3-1
j_call: TRBJ1-1
d_call: NA
clone_size: few
cdr3_aa: CASSQVVRGKITKGLNTEAFF
cdr3_nt: TGTGCCAGCAGCCAAGTTGTTCGGGGAAAAATCACCAAGGGGTTGAACACTGAAGCTTTCTTT

v_call: TRBV5-1
j_call: TRBJ2-7
d_call: NA
clone_size: many
cdr3_aa: CASSFQGGAEQYF
cdr3_nt: TGCGCCAGCAGCTTCCAGGGTGGGGCCGAGCAGTACTTC

v_call: TRBV7-7
j_call: TRBJ2-1
d_call: NA
clone_size: many
cdr3_aa: CASSLSPETYNEQFF
cdr3_nt: TGTGCCAGCAGCTTATCCCCGGAAACCTACAATGAGCAGTTCTTC

v_call: TRBV7-2
j_call: TRBJ2-7
d_call: NA
clone_size: NA
cdr3_aa: CASSLDRRQAISYEQYF
cdr3_nt: TGTGCCAGCAGCTTAGACAGGCGGCAGGCGATTTCCTACGAGCAGTACTTC

v_call: TRBV20-1
j_call: TRBJ2-7
d_call: TRBD2
clone_size: NA
cdr3_aa: CSAASGGALNEQYF
cdr3_nt: TGCAGTGCTGCTAGCGGGGGGGCATTAAATGAGCAGTACTTC

v_call: TRBV7-3
j_call: TRBJ2-5
d_call: TRBD1
clone_size: NA
cdr3_aa: CASSPQTGTGLETQYF
cdr3_nt: TGTGCCAGCAGCCCCCAGACCGGGACAGGGCTTGAGACCCAGTACTTC